This passage covers 3 T cell receptor beta chains from one sample sequenced in a study of vaccination and CD4 T cells after COVID-19. Treatment here: roughly ten-day PBMC culture with coronavirus spike peptide pools or control peptides (ViraFEST assay). It was before the COVID-19 pandemic (2011-2018) that the unexposed donor's CD4+ T cells were collected. Cultured CD4+ T-cell DNA underwent Oncomine TCR Beta short-read sequencing. From CD4+ T cells that had been cultured, genomic DNA was extracted. One entry per CDR3 protein results from TCRdb running MiXCR on the PCR reads. The table shows 6,000 to 7,000 distinct CDR3 sequences, with around 30% occurring only once. These receptors lack a known antigen. The specimen was CD4+ T cells from blood, cultured in vitro. The receptors were sampled from a human donor in good health.

The chain is built from TRBV28 and TRBJ2-7; 13 bases line up with TRBD2. V shed 6 bases and J 4 bases; nucleotides not matched to a gene: 9. This CDR3 spans 16 amino acids. Per germline, CDR1 MDHEN and CDR2 SYDVKM. CDR3 sequence reads: CASRARTSGSWYEQYF. CDR3 DNA sequence: TGTGCCAGCAGGGCTCGGACTAGCGGGAGCTGGTACGAGCAGTACTTC.

The chain joins TRBV19 to TRBJ1-2; a possible D gene is TRBD1 (5 bases). This CDR3 has 16 amino acids. V dropped 3 bases and J dropped 5 bases, with 19 bases sitting between them. Per germline, CDR1 LNHDA and CDR2 SQIVND (reference sequence). This CDR3 is CASSIIQGALPYGYTF. Written as DNA, the CDR3 is TGTGCCAGTAGTATCATTCAGGGTGCTCTCCCTTATGGCTACACCTTC.

The sample holds a few counts of this clonotype. This chain uses TRBV7-9 with TRBJ1-2; D gene unclear. The CDR3 extends over 15 amino acids. Germline V CDR1 and CDR2: SEHNR, FQNEAQ (reference sequence). V lost 5 bases and J 4 bases, leaving 17 bases between the germline ends. The CDR3 reads CASSKNVREVYGYTF. The CDR3 DNA follows: TGTGCCAGCAGCAAAAACGTTAGGGAAGTCTATGGCTACACCTTC.